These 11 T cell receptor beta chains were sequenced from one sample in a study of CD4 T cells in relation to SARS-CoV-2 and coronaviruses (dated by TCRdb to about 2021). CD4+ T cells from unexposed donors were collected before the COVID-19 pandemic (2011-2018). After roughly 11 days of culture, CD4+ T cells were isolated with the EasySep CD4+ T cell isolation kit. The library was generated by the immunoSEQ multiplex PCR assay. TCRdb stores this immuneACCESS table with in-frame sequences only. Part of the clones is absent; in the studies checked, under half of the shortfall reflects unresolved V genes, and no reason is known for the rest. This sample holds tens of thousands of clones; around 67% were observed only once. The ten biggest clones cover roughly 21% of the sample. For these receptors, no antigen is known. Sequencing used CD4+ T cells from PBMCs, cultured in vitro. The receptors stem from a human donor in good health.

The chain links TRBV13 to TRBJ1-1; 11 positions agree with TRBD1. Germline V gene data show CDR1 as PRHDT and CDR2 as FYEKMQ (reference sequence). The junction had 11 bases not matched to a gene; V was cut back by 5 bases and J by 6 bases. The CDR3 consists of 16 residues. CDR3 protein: CASSNGQGAGLSEAFF. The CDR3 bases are TGTGCCAGCAGCAACGGACAGGGGGCGGGGCTGTCTGAAGCTTTCTTT. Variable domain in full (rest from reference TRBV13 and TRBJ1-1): AAGVIQSPRHLIKEKRETATLKCYPIPRHDTVYWYQQGPGQDPQFLISFYEKMQSDKGSIPDRFSAQQFSDYHSELNMSSLELGDSALYFCASSNGQGAGLSEAFFGQGTRLTVV.

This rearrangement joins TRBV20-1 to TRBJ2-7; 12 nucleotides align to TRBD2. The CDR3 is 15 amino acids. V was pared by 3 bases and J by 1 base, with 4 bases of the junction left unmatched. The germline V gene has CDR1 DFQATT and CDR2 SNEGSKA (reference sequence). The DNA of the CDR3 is TGCAGTGCTAGTGGACTAGCGGGGACATCCTACGAGCAGTACTTC. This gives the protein CSASGLAGTSYEQYF.

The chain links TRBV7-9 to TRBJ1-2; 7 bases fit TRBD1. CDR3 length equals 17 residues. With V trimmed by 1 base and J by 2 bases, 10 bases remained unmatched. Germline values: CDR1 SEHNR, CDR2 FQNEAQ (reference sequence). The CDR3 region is CASSLGPRQGPNYGYTF. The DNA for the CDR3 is TGTGCCAGCAGCTTAGGCCCCCGACAGGGTCCCAACTATGGCTACACCTTC.

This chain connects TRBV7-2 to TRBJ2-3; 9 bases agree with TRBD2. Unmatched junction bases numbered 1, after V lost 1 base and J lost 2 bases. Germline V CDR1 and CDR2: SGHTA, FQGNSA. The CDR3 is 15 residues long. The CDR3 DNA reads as TGTGCCAGCAGCTTAGTAGCGGGAGACACAGATACGCAGTATTTT. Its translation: CASSLVAGDTDTQYF.

The CDR3 sequence: CASSFQGSTEAFF. CDR3 coding DNA: TGTGCCAGCAGTTTTCAGGGGAGCACTGAAGCTTTCTTT. J is TRBJ1-1 and V is TRBV6-5; D is perhaps TRBD1 (6 bases). This CDR3 has 13 amino acids. Trimming shortened V by 4 bases and J by 4 bases, and 10 bases separated the two germline ends. Germline CDR1 MNHEY, CDR2 SVGAGI.

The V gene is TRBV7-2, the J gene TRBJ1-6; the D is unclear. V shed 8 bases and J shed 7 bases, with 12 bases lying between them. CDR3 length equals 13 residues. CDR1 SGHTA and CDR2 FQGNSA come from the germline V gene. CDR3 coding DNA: TGTGCCAGCTCCCGGGAACTAAATTCACCCCTCCACTTT. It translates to CASSRELNSPLHF.

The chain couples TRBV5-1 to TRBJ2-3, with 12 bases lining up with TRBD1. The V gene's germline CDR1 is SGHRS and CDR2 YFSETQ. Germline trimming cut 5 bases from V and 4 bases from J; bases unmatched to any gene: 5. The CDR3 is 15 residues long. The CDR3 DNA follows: TGCGCCAGCAGTTGGGACAGGGGGCACGCAGATACGCAGTATTTT. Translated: CASSWDRGHADTQYF.

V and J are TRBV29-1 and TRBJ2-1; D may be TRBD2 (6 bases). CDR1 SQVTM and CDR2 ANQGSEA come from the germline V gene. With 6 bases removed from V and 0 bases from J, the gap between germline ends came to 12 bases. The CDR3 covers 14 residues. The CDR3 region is CSVLAEDSYNEQFF. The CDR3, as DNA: TGCAGCGTATTAGCGGAGGACTCCTACAATGAGCAGTTCTTC.

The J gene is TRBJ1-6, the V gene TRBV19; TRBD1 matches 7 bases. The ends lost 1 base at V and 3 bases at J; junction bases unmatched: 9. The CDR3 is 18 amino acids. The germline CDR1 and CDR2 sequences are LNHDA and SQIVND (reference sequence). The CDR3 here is CASSIATGTDIYNSPLHF. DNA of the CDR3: TGTGCCAGTAGTATAGCCACCGGGACAGATATCTATAATTCACCCCTCCACTTT. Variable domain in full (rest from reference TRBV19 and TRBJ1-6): DGGITQSPKYLFRKEGQNVTLSCEQNLNHDAMYWYRQDPGQGLRLIYYSQIVNDFQKGDIAEGYSVSREKKESFPLTVTSAQKNPTAFYLCASSIATGTDIYNSPLHFGNGTRLTVT.

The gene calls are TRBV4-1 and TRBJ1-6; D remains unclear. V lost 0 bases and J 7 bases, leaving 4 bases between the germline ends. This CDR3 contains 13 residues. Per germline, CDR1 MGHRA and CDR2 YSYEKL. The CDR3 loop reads CASSQERNSPLHF. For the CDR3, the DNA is TGCGCCAGCAGCCAAGAGAGAAATTCACCCCTCCACTTT.

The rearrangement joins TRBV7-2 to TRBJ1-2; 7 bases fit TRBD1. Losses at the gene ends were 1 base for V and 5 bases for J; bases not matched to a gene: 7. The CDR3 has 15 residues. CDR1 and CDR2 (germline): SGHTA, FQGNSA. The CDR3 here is CASSLVGTEVYGYTF. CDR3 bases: TGTGCCAGCAGCTTAGTGGGGACAGAAGTTTATGGCTACACCTTC. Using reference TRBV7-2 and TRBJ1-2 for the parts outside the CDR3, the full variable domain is GAGVSQSPSNKVTEKGKDVELRCDPISGHTALYWYRQSLGQGLEFLIYFQGNSAPDKSGLPSDRFSAERTGGSVSTLTIQRTQQEDSAVYLCASSLVGTEVYGYTFGSGTRLTVV.